The present TCR beta chain was sequenced within a study of blood T cell repertoires in COVID-19. About the research overall: Spain, Italy and the United States supplied samples that represented acute and convalescent COVID-19. T cells, B-cell-depleted T cells, or PBMCs provided the cDNA or gDNA that served as material.

Per the authors' pipeline: Cell counts per sample came from amplifying reference gene primers. The table came from immunoSEQ multiplex PCR; TCRdb's copy has only in-frame clones and leaves some out. The D gene and trimming were derived from the DNA, and the V and J assignments and clone size from that table. Among about 190,000 clones listed, around 80% were seen once. CDR1 is DFQATT and CDR2 is SNEGSKA in the germline V gene (reference sequence). V was cut by 3 bases and J by 0 bases, with 10 bases left in between. The CDR3 runs 14 residues. The chain combines TRBV20-1 with TRBJ2-3; possibly TRBD2 for D (5 bases). This clonotype was obtained from a human donor in a cohort sampled during active COVID-19. Specimen: peripheral blood. The CDR3 loop reads CSASSPGSTDTQYF. As DNA, the CDR3 is TGCAGTGCTAGTTCACCGGGGAGCACAGATACGCAGTATTTT.